This entry describes one T cell receptor (beta chain). This specimen belongs to a study of blood T cell repertoires in COVID-19. About the study: Sites across the United States, Italy and Spain contributed samples from acute and convalescent COVID-19. T cells, B-cell-depleted T cells, or PBMCs supplied cDNA or gDNA.

Germline CDR1 reads MNHEY; CDR2 reads SMNVEV (reference sequence). The ends lost 3 bases at V and 3 bases at J; junction bases unmatched: 11. This CDR3 region has 17 residues. Authors' analysis steps: Scientists estimated how many nucleated cells there were by amplifying reference gene primers. Profiling relied on immunoSEQ multiplex PCR, and the TCRdb table lists in-frame clones only, not all of them. V, J and clone size reflect that table, while D and trimming were determined from the DNA. The table lists fewer than 200,000 clones, less than 90% of them singletons. The chain carries TRBV27 and TRBJ2-1; 7 bases are shared with TRBD2. Sequenced input: peripheral blood. The origin of this receptor is a man aged 55 to 70 with acute or convalescent COVID-19. Written as DNA, the CDR3 is TGTGCCAGCAGTTTCATGGCGGGGAGGGGTTTCTACAATGAGCAGTTCTTC. Translating gives CASSFMAGRGFYNEQFF.